The 32 T cell receptor beta chains below were found in one sample sequenced in a study of shared clonotypes between healthy human individuals. The protocol was immunoSEQ multiplex PCR, while the TCRdb copy is restricted to in-frame clones and leaves out a portion. The sample shows 1,500,000 or so clones, 98% to 99% of them seen only once. Sequencing input: naive CD4+ T cells sorted from blood. Subset described: CD45RA+ positively selected. Receptors originate from a man under 40 in good health.

The CDR3 loop reads CASRPSGARGSGYTF. Here the CDR3 DNA reads TGTGCCAGCAGACCCTCTGGCGCCCGGGGTAGTGGCTACACCTTC. The chain carries TRBV2 and TRBJ1-2; no reliable D call. V lost 6 bases and J 7 bases, leaving 21 bases between the germline ends. CDR1 SNHLY and CDR2 FYNNEI come from the germline V gene. This CDR3 contains 15 residues.

This clone came up once. The V call is TRBV5-1, the J call TRBJ2-7; D is unclear. V lost 0 bases and J 1 base, leaving 5 bases between the germline ends. This CDR3 has 13 residues. The germline CDR1 and CDR2 sequences are SGHRS and YFSETQ. As DNA, the CDR3 is TGCGCCAGCAGCTTGGTCCGTTCCTACGAGCAGTACTTC. It translates to CASSLVRSYEQYF.

The chain couples TRBV19 to TRBJ2-7; a weak D match, TRBD2 (5 bases). Trimming pared 5 bases from V and 1 base from J, leaving 12 bases between. The V gene's germline CDR1 is LNHDA and CDR2 SQIVND (reference sequence). CDR3 length: 14 amino acids. The CDR3 region is CASSGLAQSYEQYF. The CDR3 region has the DNA TGTGCCAGTAGTGGGTTAGCGCAGTCCTACGAGCAGTACTTC.

The chain carries TRBV11-2 and TRBJ2-1; D might be TRBD1 (7 bases). CDR3 length: 15 residues. Germline CDR1 and CDR2: SGHAT and FQNNGV. The ends were cut back, 5 bases at V and 5 bases at J, with 16 bases in the middle. In DNA form, the CDR3 reads TGTGCCAGCAGCCCCAGTGGCAGGGGGGACAATGAGCAGTTCTTC. Amino acids: CASSPSGRGDNEQFF. The full variable domain, in which reference TRBV11-2 and TRBJ2-1 provide the parts outside the CDR3, is EAGVAQSPRYKIIEKRQSVAFWCNPISGHATLYWYQQILGQGPKLLIQFQNNGVVDDSQLPKDRFSAERLKGVDSTLKIQPAKLEDSAVYLCASSPSGRGDNEQFFGPGTRLTVL.

The V gene is TRBV28, the J gene TRBJ2-5; D might be TRBD2 (6 bases). Trimming shortened V by 2 bases and J by 2 bases, and 9 bases separated the two germline ends. CDR1 and CDR2 from the germline V gene are MDHEN and SYDVKM. The CDR3 runs to 14 residues. This CDR3 is CASSLHRGQETQYF. The CDR3 DNA reads TGTGCCAGCAGTTTACACCGGGGGCAAGAGACCCAGTACTTC.

The chain combines TRBV6-1 with TRBJ2-7; tentatively, D is TRBD2 (6 bases). The CDR3 is made up of 15 amino acids. CDR1 MNHNS and CDR2 SASEGT come from the germline V gene. V was trimmed by 2 bases and J by 9 bases, leaving 20 bases between them. This CDR3 is CASSESRREKSGQYF. For the CDR3, the DNA is TGTGCCAGCAGTGAAAGCCGTCGGGAGAAGTCCGGGCAGTACTTC.

The genes are TRBV4-1 and TRBJ2-2; D not certain. This CDR3 is 18 amino acids long. Trimming stripped 0 bases from V and 1 base from J, with 15 bases between. The germline V gene encodes CDR1 MGHRA and CDR2 YSYEKL. The CDR3 loop reads CASSQDQASARNTGELFF. The CDR3 DNA is TGCGCCAGCAGCCAAGATCAGGCTTCGGCCAGGAACACCGGGGAGCTGTTTTTT.

The DNA for the CDR3 is TGTGCCAGCAGTTTACCCGTGACAGGTACCGACGAGCAGTACTTC. Amino acids: CASSLPVTGTDEQYF. The J gene is TRBJ2-7, the V gene TRBV28; maybe TRBD1 (6 bases). Trimming pared 2 bases from V and 5 bases from J, leaving 16 bases between. The length of the CDR3 is 15 residues. CDR1 and CDR2 from the germline V gene are MDHEN and SYDVKM.

The chain is built from TRBV6-1 and TRBJ2-2; no definite D call. Looked up from germline, CDR1 is MNHNS and CDR2 is SASEGT. Trimming stripped 6 bases from V and 0 bases from J, with 11 bases between. This CDR3 has 15 amino acids. CDR3 amino acids: CASRSNTANTGELFF. The CDR3 DNA reads as TGTGCCAGCAGATCCAATACAGCGAACACCGGGGAGCTGTTTTTT.

The chain joins TRBV11-2 to TRBJ1-1; maybe TRBD1 (5 bases). The CDR3 sequence is 12 residues long. Trimming cost V 6 bases and J 4 bases, with 9 bases left between them. CDR1 is SGHAT, CDR2 FQNNGV, per germline. The CDR3 bases are TGTGCCAGCAGTGTGAGGGGCACTGAAGCTTTCTTT. Its translation is CASSVRGTEAFF.

This clone was seen a single time. Other DNA sequences in this sample translate to the same CDR3. V and J are TRBV5-1 and TRBJ2-1, with D hard to call. Germline V gives CDR1 SGHRS, CDR2 YFSETQ. The CDR3 extends over 15 amino acids. V shed 0 bases and J shed 0 bases, with 7 bases lying between them. For the CDR3, the DNA is TGCGCCAGCAGCTTGGGGGGAAACTCCTACAATGAGCAGTTCTTC. Its protein is CASSLGGNSYNEQFF.

Concerning this clone itself: The sample holds other DNA sequences that translate to the same CDR3. The chain joins TRBV18 to TRBJ2-6; 9 nucleotides agree with TRBD1. V was pared by 3 bases and J by 4 bases, with 7 bases of the junction left unmatched. The CDR3 consists of 17 residues. Germline V gene sequence: CDR1 KGHSH, CDR2 LQKENI. The CDR3 DNA sequence: TGTGCCAGCTCACCCTTGGGACAGGGATCCGGGGCCAACGTCCTGACTTTC. Translation: CASSPLGQGSGANVLTF.

The chain combines TRBV5-4 with TRBJ2-5, with 10 bases aligning to TRBD2. Germline CDR1 SGHNT, CDR2 YYREEE (reference sequence). The junction had 5 bases not matched to a gene; V was cut back by 1 base and J by 5 bases. This CDR3 contains 15 residues. The CDR3 is CASSLPSGSYETQYF. CDR3 DNA sequence: TGTGCCAGCAGCTTGCCTAGCGGGAGTTACGAGACCCAGTACTTC.

CDR3 sequence reads: CASSRPSTSYNEQFF. The DNA for the CDR3 is TGCGCCAGCAGCCGACCCTCAACCTCCTACAATGAGCAGTTCTTC. The chain links TRBV5-1 to TRBJ2-1; D not certain. V was pared by 4 bases and J by 0 bases, with 11 bases between. The V gene's germline CDR1 is SGHRS and CDR2 YFSETQ. The CDR3 runs 15 residues.

The gene calls are TRBV9 and TRBJ1-5; D is unresolved. Germline CDR1 SGDLS, CDR2 YYNGEE. The germline V and J ends were trimmed by 0 bases and 6 bases, with 13 bases remaining between them. The CDR3 length is 15 residues. DNA of the CDR3: TGTGCCAGCAGCGTAGAAGCTGACCCCAGTCAGCCCCAGCATTTT. This gives the protein CASSVEADPSQPQHF.

The V call is TRBV25-1, the J call TRBJ1-1; no definite D call. Germline-derived CDR1 and CDR2 are MGHDK and SYGVNS. The CDR3 runs 15 residues. Deletions cut 3 bases from V and 3 bases from J, with 14 bases between. The CDR3 loop is CASSDRRLGDTEAFF. DNA of the CDR3: TGTGCCAGCAGTGATCGTCGGTTAGGAGACACTGAAGCTTTCTTT.

V gene TRBV2 combines with J gene TRBJ2-7; perhaps TRBD2 as D (6 bases). Germline loops: CDR1 SNHLY, CDR2 FYNNEI. This CDR3 is 15 amino acids long. The ends were cut back, 6 bases at V and 7 bases at J, with 22 bases in the middle. The CDR3 reads CASRALAAPRGEQYF. The CDR3, as DNA: TGTGCCAGCAGGGCCTTAGCGGCGCCTCGGGGGGAGCAGTACTTC.

This clone was observed a single time. The J gene is TRBJ2-1, the V gene TRBV6-1; 9 bases map to TRBD2. Germline loops: CDR1 MNHNS, CDR2 SASEGT. Trimming removed 2 bases from V and 4 bases from J; junction bases left unmatched: 6. The CDR3 runs to 16 residues. CDR3: CASSELNSGGYNEQFF. CDR3 coding DNA: TGTGCCAGCAGTGAATTGAATAGCGGGGGATACAATGAGCAGTTCTTC.

The chain employs TRBV5-1 and TRBJ1-3; maybe TRBD1 (6 bases). The CDR3 totals 14 residues. V lost 4 bases and J lost 4, with 12 bases in between. Germline CDR1 SGHRS, CDR2 YFSETQ. Here the CDR3 DNA reads TGCGCCAGCAGCCAAAACACAGGGGGAAACACCATATATTTT. Residues: CASSQNTGGNTIYF.

The genes are TRBV5-8 and TRBJ1-5; the D is unclear. Germline V gives CDR1 SGHTS, CDR2 YDEGEE. The CDR3 runs to 13 residues. Deletions cut 0 bases from V and 4 bases from J, with 5 bases between. The CDR3 spells CASSLARNQPQHF. In DNA, the CDR3 is TGTGCCAGCAGCTTGGCACGGAATCAGCCCCAGCATTTT.

The chain combines TRBV6-1 with TRBJ2-7; D might be TRBD1 or TRBD2, each matching 5 bases. The CDR3 contains 14 residues. The germline gives CDR1 MNHNS, CDR2 SASEGT. V was pared by 6 bases and J by 4 bases, with 16 bases between. The CDR3 DNA sequence: TGTGCCAGCAGGCCGGGACCATCCCCTTACGAGCAGTACTTC. Translation gives CASRPGPSPYEQYF.

The chain couples TRBV2 to TRBJ2-1; 10 bases map to TRBD2. There are 13 residues in the CDR3. The V and J ends lost 9 bases and 6 bases, in that order; junction bases with no gene match: 5. Germline-derived CDR1 and CDR2 are SNHLY and FYNNEI. CDR3 coding DNA: TGTGCCAGGGGACTAGCGAGAGGCAATGAGCAGTTCTTC. Translation: CARGLARGNEQFF. The full variable domain, completed using reference TRBV2 and TRBJ2-1, is EPEVTQTPSHQVTQMGQEVILRCVPISNHLYFYWYRQILGQKVEFLVSFYNNEISEKSEIFDDQFSVERPDGSNFTLKIRSTKLEDSAMYFCARGLARGNEQFFGPGTRLTVL.

The chain uses TRBV18 and TRBJ2-5; D is undetermined. This CDR3 has 13 amino acids. CDR1 KGHSH and CDR2 LQKENI come from the germline V gene. Trimming pared 4 bases from V and 4 bases from J, leaving 10 bases between. CDR3 coding DNA: TGTGCCAGCTCACGTAACAATCGAGAGACCCAGTACTTC. Encoded protein: CASSRNNRETQYF. Combining the CDR3 with reference TRBV18 and TRBJ2-5 gives the whole variable domain NAGVMQNPRHLVRRRGQEARLRCSPMKGHSHVYWYRQLPEEGLKFMVYLQKENIIDESGMPKERFSAEFPKEGPSILRIQQVVRGDSAAYFCASSRNNRETQYFGPGTRLLVL.

The chain employs TRBV2 and TRBJ2-5, with TRBD2 identical over 13 bases. The CDR3 consists of 15 residues. V was pared by 11 bases and J by 5 bases, with 11 bases of the junction left unmatched. Germline V CDR1 and CDR2: SNHLY, FYNNEI. For the CDR3, the DNA is TGTGCCGGAAGCTACTCACTAGCGGGAGGGGAGACCCAGTACTTC. Encoded protein: CAGSYSLAGGETQYF. The full variable domain, rest sourced from reference TRBV2 and TRBJ2-5, is EPEVTQTPSHQVTQMGQEVILRCVPISNHLYFYWYRQILGQKVEFLVSFYNNEISEKSEIFDDQFSVERPDGSNFTLKIRSTKLEDSAMYFCAGSYSLAGGETQYFGPGTRLLVL.

The CDR3 here is CARERGYTF. The CDR3 DNA is TGTGCCAGGGAGAGGGGCTACACCTTC. The chain recombines TRBV27 with TRBJ1-2, with D hard to call. Germline V gene lookup returns CDR1 MNHEY and CDR2 SMNVEV (reference sequence). V lost 9 bases and J lost 8, with 7 bases in between. The CDR3 is made up of 9 amino acids.

The V gene is TRBV30, the J gene TRBJ2-1; no definite D call. Trimming left V 2 bases short and J 9 bases short, with 17 bases between. The length of the CDR3 is 14 residues. Germline CDR1 reads GTSNPN; CDR2 reads SVGIG (reference sequence). CDR3 in amino acids: CAWSPDLTLGEQFF. In DNA, the CDR3 is TGTGCCTGGAGTCCGGATTTGACCTTGGGTGAGCAGTTCTTC.

This clone occurred once. The CDR3 nucleotides read TGTGCCAGCAGTGAAGCGGTGGGGATACTCACAGATACGCAGTATTTT. Translated: CASSEAVGILTDTQYF. This chain uses TRBV6-1 with TRBJ2-3; D unclear. CDR3 length equals 16 residues. Trimming shortened V by 0 bases and J by 2 bases, and 12 bases separated the two germline ends. The germline V gene has CDR1 MNHNS and CDR2 SASEGT.

In this sample, this clone turned up once. This rearrangement joins TRBV5-6 to TRBJ2-7; D is possibly TRBD1 (6 bases). CDR1 and CDR2 from the germline V gene are SGHDT and YYEEEE. CDR3 length equals 13 residues. Trimming pared 7 bases from V and 3 bases from J, leaving 14 bases between. This CDR3 is CASESRGYYEQYF. In nucleotides, the CDR3 is TGTGCCAGCGAGTCCAGGGGCTACTACGAGCAGTACTTC. Using reference TRBV5-6 and TRBJ2-7 for the parts outside the CDR3, the full variable domain is DAGVTQSPTHLIKTRGQQVTLRCSPKSGHDTVSWYQQALGQGPQFIFQYYEEEERQRGNFPDRFSGHQFPNYSSELNVNALLLGDSALYLCASESRGYYEQYFGPGTRLTVT.

The chain is built from TRBV7-9 and TRBJ1-1; the D is unclear. This CDR3 has 13 amino acids. The V gene lost 4 bases and the J gene lost 3 bases, with 9 bases spanning the gap. Germline loops: CDR1 SEHNR, CDR2 FQNEAQ (reference sequence). This CDR3 is CASSSPAYTEAFF. The CDR3 DNA reads TGTGCCAGCAGCTCCCCGGCGTACACTGAAGCTTTCTTT.

The chain is built from TRBV11-1 and TRBJ2-7, with D perhaps matching TRBD2 (6 bases). The CDR3 is 13 residues long. Trimming stripped 2 bases from V and 6 bases from J, with 11 bases between. Germline loops: CDR1 SGHAT, CDR2 FQDESV (reference sequence). In nucleotides, the CDR3 is TGTGCCAGCAGCTTACGGGGGAGGATCGAGCAGTACTTC. Protein product: CASSLRGRIEQYF.

In DNA, the CDR3 is TGTGCCAGCGGAGACCGGACAGCTAACTATGGCTACACCTTC. Translated: CASGDRTANYGYTF. This chain connects TRBV28 to TRBJ1-2, with D maybe TRBD1 (6 bases). V dropped 8 bases and J dropped 0 bases, with 13 bases sitting between them. The CDR3 loop spans 14 amino acids. Germline assignment: CDR1 MDHEN and CDR2 SYDVKM.

V usage is TRBV10-2 and J usage is TRBJ2-1, with 8 bases identical to TRBD1. V lost 8 bases, J lost 15 bases, and 12 bases stayed unmatched. The CDR3 covers 12 residues. Germline CDR1 and CDR2: WSHSY and SAAADI. The CDR3 nucleotides read TGCGCCAGCGGGCCCGACAGGGGCGCACCGTTCTTC. It is translated as CASGPDRGAPFF.